These T cell receptor beta chains were read from a single sample in a study of T cells in Graves' hyperthyroidism and ophthalmopathy. TCRdb re-derived calls from the multiplex PCR reads in MiXCR, one entry per CDR3 protein. The sample lists about 720,000 distinct CDR3 sequences, roughly 17% occurring once. Source material: blood. All receptors derive from a man aged 18 to 30 with Graves' hyperthyroidism. The CDR3 runs from the conserved cysteine through the conserved F or W. The D gene is left open where the match is weak. Clone size appears in some rows only: once, few, many, or a class for an expanded clone.

d_gene	v_gene	j_gene	abundance	CDR3aa	CDR3nt
TRBD1	TRBV10-3	TRBJ1-1	.	CAIWTGSEAFF	TGTGCCATATGGACAGGGTCTGAAGCTTTCTTT
.	TRBV28	TRBJ2-3	many	CASSPGASLDTQYF	TGTGCCAGCAGCCCAGGGGCTAGCTTGGATACGCAGTATTTT
TRBD2	TRBV20-1	TRBJ2-1	.	CSAVRLAGATWEQFF	TGCAGTGCTGTCCGACTAGCGGGAGCAACTTGGGAGCAGTTCTTC
TRBD2	TRBV20-1	TRBJ2-1	.	CSARVGGLVSYNEQFF	TGCAGTGCTAGAGTGGGGGGACTAGTCTCCTACAATGAGCAGTTCTTC
TRBD2	TRBV11-2	TRBJ2-7	.	CVSSLRGGSSYEQYF	TGTGTCAGCAGCCTCCGCGGGGGAAGCTCCTACGAGCAGTACTTC
TRBD1	TRBV4-3	TRBJ2-7	.	CASSQGTGGTYEQCF	TGCGCCAGCAGCCAAGGGACAGGGGGGACCTACGAGCAGTGCTTC
.	TRBV5-1	TRBJ2-5	.	CASSLFLGGGETQYF	TGCGCCAGCAGCTTGTTCCTCGGGGGAGGAGAGACCCAGTACTTC
TRBD2	TRBV7-8	TRBJ2-7	.	CASSFRPGGGYEQYF	TGTGCCAGCAGCTTTCGCCCCGGGGGGGGCTACGAGCAGTACTTC
TRBD1	TRBV4-3	TRBJ2-7	.	CASSQRWRQGSYEQYF	TGCGCCAGCAGCCAAAGATGGCGACAGGGTAGCTACGAGCAGTACTTC
TRBD2	TRBV28	TRBJ2-7	many	CASSLGAGGVEQYF	TGTGCCAGCAGTTTAGGGGCCGGGGGGGTCGAGCAGTACTTC
TRBD2	TRBV20-1	TRBJ2-5	.	CSAREASGPQETQYF	TGCAGTGCTAGAGAAGCTAGCGGCCCCCAAGAGACCCAGTACTTC
TRBD2	TRBV20-1	TRBJ2-1	.	CSARAGTSGYNEQSF	TGCAGTGCTAGAGCCGGGACTAGCGGCTACAATGAGCAGTCCTTC
TRBD2	TRBV5-6	TRBJ2-7	few	CASSTTSEQYF	TGTGCCAGCAGCACGACTAGCGAACAGTACTTC
TRBD2	TRBV11-3	TRBJ2-3	.	CASSRGLAGITDTQYF	TGTGCCAGCAGCCGAGGACTAGCGGGTATCACAGATACGCAGTATTTT
.	TRBV11-3	TRBJ2-1	many	CASSQGPLANEQFF	TGTGCCAGCAGCCAAGGACCGCTAGCCAATGAGCAGTTCTTC
TRBD1	TRBV6-2/TRBV6-3	TRBJ2-7	many	CASSSRGQEALGLYEQYF	TGTGCCAGCAGTTCGAGGGGGCAGGAGGCCCTGGGTCTGTACGAGCAGTACTTC
.	TRBV29-1	TRBJ2-7	few	CSVGPDRYEQYF	TGCAGCGTCGGACCCGACAGGTACGAGCAGTACTTC
TRBD1	TRBV19	TRBJ2-7	many	CASSRFGQGTYEQYF	TGTGCCAGTAGCCGCTTCGGACAGGGTACCTACGAGCAGTACTTC
.	TRBV12-3/TRBV12-4	TRBJ1-5	many	CASTFGYSNQPQHF	TGTGCCAGCACCTTTGGATATAGCAATCAGCCCCAGCATTTT
.	TRBV18	TRBJ2-7	many	CASSRDIANEQYF	TGTGCCAGCTCACGGGACATCGCAAACGAGCAGTACTTC
TRBD1	TRBV12-3/TRBV12-4	TRBJ2-2	few	CASSPGTGGGTGELFF	TGTGCCAGCAGTCCGGGGACAGGGGGGGGCACCGGGGAGCTGTTTTTT
.	TRBV6-2/TRBV6-3	TRBJ2-7	once	CGSRELHSYEQYF	TGTGGTTCCAGGGAACTACACTCCTACGAGCAGTACTTC
.	TRBV28	TRBJ2-7	.	CASSSSLGAYEQYF	TGTGCCAGCAGTTCCAGTCTGGGAGCGTACGAGCAGTACTTC
TRBD1	TRBV24-1	TRBJ2-1	few	CATSEPSPGQDNEQFF	TGTGCCACCAGTGAGCCATCACCGGGACAGGACAATGAGCAGTTCTTC
.	TRBV5-5	TRBJ1-3	.	CASEETVFSGNTIYF	TGTGCCTCCGAGGAGACGGTTTTCTCTGGAAACACCATATATTTT
.	TRBV29-1	TRBJ1-2	few	CSVERPGPYGYTF	TGCAGCGTTGAAAGGCCCGGGCCCTATGGCTACACCTTC
TRBD2	TRBV28	TRBJ2-1	.	CASSPRTSGWNHEQFF	TGTGCCAGCAGTCCCCGGACTAGCGGGTGGAACCATGAGCAGTTCTTC
.	TRBV28	TRBJ1-6	.	CAWRTTGYNSPLHF	TGTGCCTGGAGGACTACCGGCTATAATTCACCCCTCCACTTT
TRBD2	TRBV20-1	TRBJ2-1	many	CSATGTSGSLGEQFF	TGCAGTGCAACCGGGACTAGCGGGAGTCTGGGTGAGCAGTTCTTC
TRBD1	TRBV24-1	TRBJ1-5	.	CATSAQGAGLNQPQHF	TGTGCCACCAGCGCCCAGGGGGCTGGCCTCAATCAGCCCCAGCATTTT
.	TRBV2	TRBJ1-2	many	CASSETFSNYGYTF	TGTGCCAGCAGTGAGACATTCTCTAACTATGGCTACACCTTC
.	TRBV30	TRBJ2-5	many	CAWTGISETQYF	TGTGCCTGGACCGGGATTTCAGAGACCCAGTACTTC
.	TRBV27	TRBJ2-2	many	CASSDSGTHTGELFF	TGTGCCAGCAGTGATTCCGGGACCCACACCGGGGAGCTGTTTTTT
.	TRBV9	TRBJ1-6	.	CASSVAGLGSPLHF	TGTGCCAGCAGCGTAGCAGGGCTCGGTTCACCCCTCCACTTT
.	TRBV7-9	TRBJ2-5	few	CASSSIGAEETQYF	TGTGCCAGCAGCTCCATCGGGGCGGAAGAGACCCAGTACTTC
.	TRBV2	TRBJ2-5	many	CASSGVIGSVGETQYF	TGTGCCAGCAGTGGGGTGATAGGGTCGGTAGGAGAGACCCAGTACTTC
.	TRBV5-6	TRBJ1-6	.	CASSLNRGRTYNSPLHF	TGTGCCAGCAGCTTGAATCGGGGTAGGACCTATAATTCACCCCTCCACTTT
TRBD1	TRBV2	TRBJ1-1	few	CASTRGRETEAFF	TGTGCCAGCACCAGGGGGCGTGAGACTGAAGCTTTCTTT
.	TRBV7-2	TRBJ2-3	.	CASSPEGPHTDTQYF	TGTGCCAGCAGTCCAGAGGGGCCGCACACAGATACGCAGTATTTT
.	TRBV2	TRBJ1-1	many	CASEFQGTNTEAFF	TGTGCCAGCGAGTTCCAGGGGACGAACACTGAAGCTTTCTTT
.	TRBV2	TRBJ1-5	few	CASSQGPGGYSNQPQHF	TGTGCCAGCAGCCAAGGTCCAGGAGGTTATAGCAATCAGCCCCAGCATTTT
TRBD1	TRBV24-1	TRBJ2-5	.	CATSDHRGQETQYF	TGTGCCACCAGTGACCACAGGGGGCAAGAGACCCAGTACTTC
.	TRBV6-5	TRBJ1-1	many	CASSYAGTLNTEAFF	TGTGCCAGCAGTTACGCCGGGACATTGAACACTGAAGCTTTCTTT
.	TRBV5-1	TRBJ1-1	many	CASSSGLREAEAFF	TGCGCCAGCAGCTCCGGGCTTCGGGAGGCTGAAGCTTTCTTT
.	TRBV6-1	TRBJ2-3	few	CASSYTGSSTDTQYF	TGTGCCAGCAGTTATACGGGGAGCAGCACAGATACGCAGTATTTT
TRBD1	TRBV28	TRBJ2-7	many	CASSPSDRVYEQYF	TGTGCCAGCAGTCCGTCGGACAGGGTTTACGAGCAGTACTTC
TRBD2	TRBV29-1	TRBJ2-7	.	CSVAGLAGPNEQYF	TGCAGCGTTGCGGGACTAGCGGGACCGAACGAGCAGTACTTC
TRBD1	TRBV30	TRBJ1-1	many	CAWRSWTGDTEAFF	TGTGCCTGGAGGTCCTGGACAGGGGACACTGAAGCTTTCTTT
TRBD1	TRBV18	TRBJ2-2	.	CASSPPGQGTTGELFF	TGTGCCAGCTCACCACCGGGACAGGGGACGACCGGGGAGCTGTTTTTT
.	TRBV7-9	TRBJ2-1	.	CASSLGVGGANNEQFF	TGTGCCAGCAGCTTAGGTGTTGGGGGCGCGAACAATGAGCAGTTCTTC
.	TRBV28	TRBJ1-5	many	CASSNSNQPQHF	TGTGCCAGCAGTAACAGCAATCAGCCCCAGCATTTT
.	TRBV20-1	TRBJ1-5	.	CSAPSPGLGQPQRF	TGCAGTGCTCCCTCCCCCGGGCTGGGTCAGCCCCAGCGTTTT
TRBD2	TRBV6-2/TRBV6-3	TRBJ2-1	.	CASSYSPSGPSYNEQFF	TGTGCCAGCAGTTACTCGCCTAGCGGACCCTCCTACAATGAGCAGTTCTTC
TRBD2	TRBV27	TRBJ2-7	.	CASRPGPSGVYEQYF	TGTGCCAGCAGACCCGGTCCTAGCGGGGTCTACGAGCAGTACTTC